These 19 T cell receptor beta chains came from one sample sequenced in a study of shared clonotypes between healthy human individuals. Sequencing used immunoSEQ multiplex PCR; TCRdb keeps in-frame clones, though not all of them. The data contain fewer than 1.6 million clones, 98% of them singletons. Sequenced sample: naive CD4+ T cells sorted from blood. Subset of the sample: CD45RA+ positively selected. The origin of the receptors is a man aged 25-45 years in good health.

V is TRBV5-8 and J is TRBJ2-5; D possibly corresponds to TRBD2 (6 bases). The V end was cut by 4 bases, the J end by 3 bases, with 16 bases between. Germline CDR1 SGHTS, CDR2 YDEGEE. The CDR3 has 15 amino acids. CDR3: CASSPGRLAKETQYF. The DNA for the CDR3 is TGTGCCAGCAGCCCCGGGAGATTGGCGAAAGAGACCCAGTACTTC.

The chain is built from TRBV2 and TRBJ2-1, with a tentative D call TRBD2 (6 bases). Germline-derived CDR1 and CDR2 are SNHLY and FYNNEI. This CDR3 contains 15 residues. Trimming pared 8 bases from V and 4 bases from J, leaving 18 bases between. The CDR3 nucleotides read TGTGCCAGCGGTAGACTAGGCTCACCGTACAATGAGCAGTTCTTC. Residues: CASGRLGSPYNEQFF.

The genes are TRBV7-9 and TRBJ1-4; unclear D gene. CDR3 length equals 14 residues. Germline V gene lookup returns CDR1 SEHNR and CDR2 FQNEAQ (reference sequence). The ends were cut back, 10 bases at V and 0 bases at J, with 12 bases in the middle. The CDR3 sequence: CATQHRSTNEKLFF. The CDR3 DNA is TGTGCCACCCAACACAGATCAACTAATGAAAAACTGTTTTTT.

The V gene is TRBV5-1, the J gene TRBJ2-5, with D uncertain. This CDR3 comprises 17 residues. Trimming took 5 bases from V and 3 from J, leaving 23 bases between them. Per the germline V gene, CDR1 is SGHRS and CDR2 is YFSETQ. For the CDR3, the DNA is TGCGCCAGCAGTCTGCTGGGCGAAGGAAGGGTCGAAGAGACCCAGTACTTC. This encodes CASSLLGEGRVEETQYF.

The chain couples TRBV2 to TRBJ2-2; D might be TRBD1 or TRBD2, each matching 7 bases. CDR3 length: 16 amino acids. Germline V gene sequence: CDR1 SNHLY, CDR2 FYNNEI. V was cut by 2 bases and J by 2 bases, with 12 bases left in between. CDR3 sequence: CASSEQGGFNTGELFF. Here the CDR3 DNA reads TGTGCCAGCAGTGAACAGGGGGGGTTTAACACCGGGGAGCTGTTTTTT.

The gene calls are TRBV11-2 and TRBJ2-7; 10 bases match TRBD2. Germline V gene data show CDR1 as SGHAT and CDR2 as FQNNGV. V shed 0 bases and J 1 base; nucleotides not matched to a gene: 6. This CDR3 has 17 amino acids. CDR3 in amino acids: CASSLDQWTSGSYEQYF. CDR3 nucleotide sequence: TGTGCCAGCAGCTTAGATCAGTGGACTAGCGGATCCTACGAGCAGTACTTC.

The V gene is TRBV14, the J gene TRBJ2-3, with a weak D call TRBD1 (6 bases). Germline assignment: CDR1 SGHDN and CDR2 FVKESK. V was trimmed by 3 bases and J by 11 bases, leaving 21 bases between them. This CDR3 region has 15 residues. DNA for the CDR3: TGTGCCAGCAGCCACCGGACAGCTCCCAGTCGGGGGCAGTATTTT. It yields the protein CASSHRTAPSRGQYF.

J is TRBJ1-2 and V is TRBV27; D call uncertain. Trimming removed 3 bases at V and 6 bases at J, with 20 bases between. This CDR3 comprises 16 residues. CDR1 MNHEY and CDR2 SMNVEV come from the germline V gene (reference sequence). The CDR3 region is CASSFSLRAPAHGYTF. Written as DNA, the CDR3 is TGTGCCAGCAGTTTCTCTCTGAGGGCGCCAGCGCATGGCTACACCTTC.

This chain connects TRBV5-1 to TRBJ2-1; D uncertain. Trimming took off 7 bases at V and 5 bases at J, with 16 bases between the two ends. The CDR3 has 14 amino acids. Germline-derived CDR1 and CDR2 are SGHRS and YFSETQ. CDR3 loop: CASHEQPENNEQFF. For the CDR3, the DNA is TGCGCCAGCCACGAACAGCCCGAAAACAATGAGCAGTTCTTC.

The chain joins TRBV7-8 to TRBJ2-7, with TRBD1 matching over 7 bases. This CDR3 contains 13 residues. CDR1 and CDR2 from the germline V gene are SGHVS and FQNEAQ. Germline trimming cut 7 bases from V and 7 bases from J; bases unmatched to any gene: 10. This CDR3 reads CASMIRQGREQYF. CDR3 nucleotides: TGTGCCAGCATGATTCGACAGGGTAGAGAGCAGTACTTC.

The J gene is TRBJ1-1, the V gene TRBV5-1; D gene unclear. The ends were cut back, 0 bases at V and 8 bases at J, with 11 bases in the middle. CDR1 and CDR2 (germline): SGHRS, YFSETQ. The CDR3 contains 13 residues. The CDR3 coding sequence is TGCGCCAGCAGCTTGGGGGCAGCGGGAGAAGCTTTCTTT. Its protein is CASSLGAAGEAFF.

This chain joins TRBV10-3 and TRBJ1-1; D is perhaps TRBD1 (5 bases). Germline V gene sequence: CDR1 ENHRY, CDR2 SYGVKD. CDR3 length: 13 residues. V lost 3 bases, J lost 5 bases, and 10 bases lay in between. The CDR3 protein is CAISDEGRTEAFF. DNA for the CDR3: TGTGCCATCAGTGATGAGGGGAGGACTGAAGCTTTCTTT.

This chain joins TRBV5-1 and TRBJ2-7; 7 positions agree with TRBD2. Germline V lookup: CDR1 SGHRS, CDR2 YFSETQ. With 4 bases clipped from V and 11 bases from J, the junction kept 12 bases outside the gene matches. The CDR3 spans 13 residues. The CDR3 reads CASSAGDRAMEYF. Here the CDR3 DNA reads TGCGCCAGCAGCGCGGGAGATCGAGCGATGGAGTACTTC.

The rearrangement joins TRBV6-1 to TRBJ2-7; TRBD2 matches at 8 bases. CDR3 size: 14 residues. CDR1 MNHNS and CDR2 SASEGT come from the germline V gene. V gave up 3 bases and J gave up 3 bases; unmatched junction bases: 4. The CDR3 here is CASSEAGGHYEQYF. CDR3 bases: TGTGCCAGCAGTGAGGCGGGAGGCCACTACGAGCAGTACTTC.

This clone was seen only once. This chain joins TRBV5-1 and TRBJ2-5; 9 bases are a match to TRBD2. Losses at the gene ends were 3 bases for V and 3 bases for J; bases not matched to a gene: 9. CDR1 SGHRS and CDR2 YFSETQ come from the germline V gene. This CDR3 has 16 amino acids. The CDR3 is CASSSRTSALEETQYF. The CDR3 nucleotides read TGCGCCAGCAGCTCCCGGACTAGCGCCTTAGAAGAGACCCAGTACTTC. The whole variable domain, remainder taken from reference TRBV5-1 and TRBJ2-5, is KAGVTQTPRYLIKTRGQQVTLSCSPISGHRSVSWYQQTPGQGLQFLFEYFSETQRNKGNFPGRFSGRQFSNSRSEMNVSTLELGDSALYLCASSSRTSALEETQYFGPGTRLLVL.

The chain uses TRBV4-1 and TRBJ2-7; D is uncertain. The ends were cut back, 4 bases at V and 3 bases at J, with 16 bases in the middle. The germline CDR1 and CDR2 sequences are MGHRA and YSYEKL. The CDR3 runs to 15 residues. DNA of the CDR3: TGCGCCAGCAGCCGGCGAGACGAGTTAGGCTACGAGCAGTACTTC. Its protein is CASSRRDELGYEQYF.

The rearrangement links TRBV9 to TRBJ2-7, with D possibly being TRBD2 (5 bases). CDR3 size: 14 residues. V gave up 4 bases and J gave up 6 bases, with 17 bases separating them. Germline V gene sequence: CDR1 SGDLS, CDR2 YYNGEE. CDR3 residues: CASSRGLGSIEQYF. The CDR3 region has the DNA TGTGCCAGCAGCAGAGGGCTCGGTAGCATCGAGCAGTACTTC.

The chain uses TRBV10-1 and TRBJ2-7; D is perhaps TRBD1 or TRBD2 (6 bases each). The CDR3 is made up of 13 amino acids. V lost 4 bases and J 1 base, leaving 8 bases between the germline ends. CDR1 is WNHNN, CDR2 SYGVQD, per germline (reference sequence). This CDR3 is CASSVGGSYEQYF. The CDR3 DNA sequence: TGCGCCAGCAGTGTAGGGGGGTCCTACGAGCAGTACTTC.

Worth noting for this clone: This CDR3 is also generated by other DNA sequences in the sample. V is TRBV7-9 and J is TRBJ1-4, with D tentatively TRBD1 (5 bases). The CDR3 has 12 amino acids. The germline V gene has CDR1 SEHNR and CDR2 FQNEAQ (reference sequence). The V end was cut by 4 bases, the J end by 6 bases, with 6 bases between. CDR3 amino acids: CASSWGDEKLFF. In DNA form, the CDR3 reads TGTGCCAGCAGCTGGGGGGATGAAAAACTGTTTTTT.